The rows below give T cell receptor beta chains drawn from one sample of a study of OX40 agonist ivuxolimab in advanced cancers. Profiled with immunoSEQ multiplex PCR; TCRdb holds only in-frame clones, not every one. The data contain over 30,000 clones, about 87% of them singletons. Sequencing used CD4+ or CD8+ T cells sorted from blood, obtained in a trial of the OX40 agonist ivuxolimab. These receptors all stem from an adult with an advanced solid tumor such as melanoma, head and neck, liver or kidney cancer. Each CDR3 is given with its conserved first and last residue. D genes are given only for firm matches.

V: TRBV30
length: 13
J: TRBJ1-5
D: .
CDR3: CAWSLGGNQPQHF
DNA: TGTGCCTGGAGTTTGGGGGGGAATCAGCCCCAGCATTTT

V: TRBV4-2
length: 15
J: TRBJ2-3
D: .
CDR3: CASSEAAASTDTQYF
DNA: TGTGCCAGCAGCGAAGCGGCGGCTAGCACAGATACGCAGTATTTT

V: TRBV5-1
length: 15
J: TRBJ1-1
D: .
CDR3: CASSLEGQMNTEAFF
DNA: TGCGCCAGCAGCTTGGAAGGACAGATGAACACTGAAGCTTTCTTT

V: TRBV7-9
length: 15
J: TRBJ2-7
D: TRBD2
CDR3: CASSRTSGNLYEQYF
DNA: TGTGCCAGCAGTCGTACTAGCGGGAACCTCTACGAGCAGTACTTC

V: TRBV5-4
length: 14
J: TRBJ2-5
D: .
CDR3: CASSFSGGAETQYF
DNA: TGTGCCAGCAGCTTTAGTGGCGGGGCAGAGACCCAGTACTTC

V: TRBV19
length: 14
J: TRBJ2-6
D: .
CDR3: CASSEGRNYNVLTF
DNA: TGTGCCAGTAGCGAAGGACGGAATTACAACGTCCTGACTTTC

V: TRBV2
length: 12
J: TRBJ1-2
D: TRBD1
CDR3: CASRRDRGNLPF
DNA: TGTGCCAGCAGGCGGGACAGGGGGAATTTGCCCTTC

V: TRBV9
length: 17
J: TRBJ2-3
D: TRBD2
CDR3: CASSVGLAGVSTDTQYF
DNA: TGTGCCAGCAGCGTAGGTCTAGCGGGGGTCTCCACAGATACGCAGTATTTT

V: TRBV7-2
length: 13
J: TRBJ1-5
D: .
CDR3: CASSRDRNQPQHF
DNA: TGTGCCAGCAGCAGGGATCGCAATCAGCCCCAGCATTTT

V: TRBV28
length: 13
J: TRBJ2-1
D: .
CDR3: CASSPRVVNEQFF
DNA: TGTGCCAGCAGTCCCCGCGTAGTCAATGAGCAGTTCTTC

V: TRBV7-2
length: 13
J: TRBJ2-7
D: TRBD1
CDR3: CASSRDRNYEQYF
DNA: TGTGCCAGCAGCCGGGACAGAAACTACGAGCAGTACTTC

V: TRBV18
length: 15
J: TRBJ1-3
D: .
CDR3: CASSPPPSSGNTIYF
DNA: TGTGCCAGCTCACCACCACCTAGCTCTGGAAACACCATATATTTT

V: TRBV28
length: 16
J: TRBJ2-3
D: TRBD1
CDR3: CASSLSPGTGGNTQYF
DNA: TGTGCCAGCAGTTTATCTCCCGGGACAGGGGGGAATACGCAGTATTTT

V: TRBV6-5
length: 15
J: TRBJ1-2
D: .
CDR3: CASSYGDRTGFGYTF
DNA: TGTGCCAGCAGTTACGGAGATAGAACAGGGTTTGGCTACACCTTC